This T cell receptor (beta chain) was identified in a study of PD-1 blockade in classical Hodgkin lymphoma. Method: immunoSEQ multiplex PCR; TCRdb's copy keeps in-frame clones and lacks some. Seen here are around 65,000 clones, roughly 85% observed once, and the top ten hold approximately 8.4%. Germline V lookup: CDR1 LGHNT, CDR2 FRNRAP. The CDR3 is 11 amino acids. The germline V and J ends were trimmed by 4 bases and 14 bases, with 13 bases remaining between them. The sample's time point: cycle 4 day 1 (C4D1), after six to seven weeks of nivolumab. There was relapse after autologous stem cell transplantation in every patient, and there was variation in brentuximab vedotin exposure.

The chain recombines TRBV12-5 with TRBJ2-3, with D perhaps matching TRBD1 or TRBD2 (5 bases each). Sample: peripheral blood mononuclear cells (PBMCs), taken before the fourth cycle of nivolumab. The TCR originated in a human donor with classical Hodgkin lymphoma. In nucleotides, the CDR3 is TGTGCTAGTGGTTCGGACGAGGGGCGGTATTTT. This translates into CASGSDEGRYF.